Listed here are 26 T cell receptor beta chains from one sample, sequenced in a study of identical twins. TCRdb re-called the 5' RACE reads through MiXCR, storing one row per CDR3 protein. This repertoire shows approximately 220,000 distinct CDR3 sequences, approximately 8% found once; its top ten account for 5% to 6%. These data were also reused for a study on yellow fever vaccine responses in identical twins.

Sequencing was carried out using CD8+ T cells sorted from blood. The receptors here all came from a woman in her late teens or twenties in good health.

This clonotype was counted only a few times. V usage is TRBV28 and J usage is TRBJ2-2; D gene ambiguous. Looked up from germline, CDR1 is MDHEN and CDR2 is SYDVKM. V lost 5 bases, J lost 6 bases, and 19 bases lay in between. The CDR3 contains 16 residues. CDR3 protein: CASSTWTAGVAGELFF. For the CDR3, the DNA is TGTGCCAGCAGTACCTGGACGGCTGGAGTAGCCGGGGAGCTGTTTTTT. The variable domain in full, completed from reference TRBV28 and TRBJ2-2, reads DVKVTQSSRYLVKRTGEKVFLECVQDMDHENMFWYRQDPGLGLRLIYFSYDVKMKEKGDIPEGYSVSREKKERFSLILESASTNQTSMYLCASSTWTAGVAGELFFGEGSRLTVL.

This clonotype was seen more than once but under ten times. The chain couples TRBV27 to TRBJ1-5; D is unclear. The CDR3 contains 13 residues. Trimming took 0 bases from V and 6 from J, leaving 6 bases between them. From germline, CDR1 is MNHEY and CDR2 SMNVEV (reference sequence). CDR3 residues: CASSLSSFQPQHF. Here the CDR3 DNA reads TGTGCCAGCAGTTTATCGAGTTTTCAGCCCCAGCATTTT.

The chain joins TRBV28 to TRBJ2-7, with 8 bases matching TRBD2. Germline loops: CDR1 MDHEN, CDR2 SYDVKM. Trimming at V came to 4 bases and at J to 1 base, leaving 15 bases not matched to a gene. The CDR3 has 18 residues. The CDR3 DNA follows: TGTGCCAGCAGTTCCATAAACGGGGGGGCCGCCATATCCTACGAGCAGTACGTC. Translation: CASSSINGGAAISYEQYV.

In this sample, this clonotype turned up many times. The chain uses TRBV5-6 and TRBJ2-7; D may be TRBD1 or TRBD2 (5 bases each). Trimming pared 4 bases from V and 3 bases from J, leaving 11 bases between. Germline V CDR1 and CDR2: SGHDT, YYEEEE. There are 13 residues in the CDR3. The CDR3 loop is CASSRMGDYEQYF. Here the CDR3 DNA reads TGTGCCAGCAGCCGGATGGGGGACTACGAGCAGTACTTC.

This clonotype has more than one count but fewer than ten. The J gene is TRBJ2-7, the V gene TRBV9; weak D call: TRBD2 (6 bases). V was clipped by 4 bases and J by 2 bases, with 13 bases between them. From germline, CDR1 is SGDLS and CDR2 YYNGEE. This CDR3 has 14 amino acids. In DNA, the CDR3 is TGTGCCAGCAGCCCCGGGACTTCCCCCTACGAGCAGTACTTC. It yields the protein CASSPGTSPYEQYF.

This clonotype was picked up a small number of times. This sequence joins TRBV4-1 and TRBJ2-7, with 11 bases that match TRBD1. The CDR3 covers 17 residues. Per the germline V gene, CDR1 is MGHRA and CDR2 is YSYEKL. The V segment lost 0 bases and the J segment 5 bases; nucleotides outside the gene matches: 9. CDR3 bases: TGCGCCAGCAGCCAAGACCCAGGGACAGGGGGTCTGGACGAGCAGTACTTC. Protein: CASSQDPGTGGLDEQYF.

The V gene is TRBV24-1, the J gene TRBJ2-2, with D hard to call. V was pared by 5 bases and J by 3 bases, with 12 bases between. Per the germline V gene, CDR1 is KGHDR and CDR2 is SFDVKD. This CDR3 contains 15 residues. The CDR3 reads CATSGAVDYTGELFF. In DNA form, the CDR3 reads TGTGCCACCAGTGGGGCAGTTGATTACACCGGGGAGCTGTTTTTT.

This clonotype was detected only a few times. CDR3 coding DNA: TGCAGTGCTAGAGATTACGAAGCGGCCACAGATACGCAGTATTTT. Translation: CSARDYEAATDTQYF. The chain recombines TRBV20-1 with TRBJ2-3; D possibly corresponds to TRBD2 (5 bases). Germline V lookup: CDR1 DFQATT, CDR2 SNEGSKA (reference sequence). V lost 0 bases to trimming and J lost 2 bases, with 12 bases between them. The CDR3 runs to 15 residues.

The V gene is TRBV7-2, the J gene TRBJ1-5, with no clear D. CDR1 and CDR2 from the germline V gene are SGHTA and FQGNSA. CDR3 length: 17 amino acids. The germline V and J ends were trimmed by 4 bases and 2 bases, with 18 bases remaining between them. The CDR3 nucleotides are TGTGCCAGCAGCTCGGAATCGGAGCATTGGGGCAATCAGCCCCAGCATTTT. This encodes CASSSESEHWGNQPQHF.

This clonotype was seen ten or more times. The chain carries TRBV6-5 and TRBJ2-3, with TRBD1 identical over 7 bases. This CDR3 region has 11 residues. Per the germline V gene, CDR1 is MNHEY and CDR2 is SVGAGI. The V segment lost 8 bases and the J segment 8 bases; nucleotides outside the gene matches: 4. The CDR3 is CASGTGVTQYF. The CDR3 nucleotides read TGTGCCAGCGGAACAGGGGTTACGCAGTATTTT.

This clonotype was found many times. This chain uses TRBV11-2 with TRBJ2-1; the D is unclear. The CDR3 runs 16 residues. The germline V and J ends were trimmed by 3 bases and 0 bases, with 12 bases remaining between them. Germline CDR1 reads SGHAT; CDR2 reads FQNNGV. CDR3 DNA: TGTGCCAGCAGCTTGCTCGGACCGAGCTCCTACAATGAGCAGTTCTTC. Translating it yields CASSLLGPSSYNEQFF.

This clonotype has just a few counts. The genes are TRBV29-1 and TRBJ2-7, with D possibly matching TRBD2 (5 bases). Per germline, CDR1 SQVTM and CDR2 ANQGSEA. V was pared by 7 bases and J by 0 bases, with 19 bases between. This CDR3 contains 15 residues. CDR3 in amino acids: CSDEGCQAHSYEQYV. The CDR3 nucleotides read TGCAGCGACGAGGGTTGCCAAGCCCACTCCTACGAGCAGTACGTC.

This clonotype was picked up a small number of times. The chain carries TRBV6-2 or TRBV6-3 and TRBJ2-1; D is unclear. This CDR3 comprises 11 residues. The V end lost 6 bases, the J end lost 4 bases, and 4 bases lay between the germline ends. Germline-derived CDR1 and CDR2 are MNHEY and SVGEGT. CDR3 nucleotides: TGTGCCAGCAGGCAATACAATGAGCAGTTCTTC. Translation: CASRQYNEQFF.

This clonotype came up many times. The rearrangement links TRBV15 to TRBJ2-3, with D tentatively TRBD2 (6 bases). Per the germline V gene, CDR1 is LNHNV and CDR2 is YYDKDF (reference sequence). CDR3 length equals 14 residues. Trimming removed 3 bases at V and 6 bases at J, with 13 bases between. This CDR3 reads CATSREGLVDTQYF. The DNA for the CDR3 is TGTGCCACCAGCAGGGAGGGCCTTGTTGATACGCAGTATTTT.

This clonotype was seen ten or more times. The chain carries TRBV6-1 and TRBJ1-6, with 10 bases fitting TRBD1. J lost 8 bases, V lost 1 base, and 2 bases had no gene match. This CDR3 region has 15 residues. Germline values: CDR1 MNHNS, CDR2 SASEGT. CDR3 in amino acids: CASSEGQGAYSPLHF. Here the CDR3 DNA reads TGTGCCAGCAGTGAAGGACAGGGGGCTTATTCACCCCTCCACTTT.

At least ten counts were recorded for this clonotype. This chain joins TRBV5-1 and TRBJ2-2; D remains unclear. CDR3 length: 16 residues. The V gene's germline CDR1 is SGHRS and CDR2 YFSETQ. The ends were cut back, 0 bases at V and 1 base at J, with 10 bases in the middle. CDR3 residues: CASSLDLGQNTGELFF. The DNA for the CDR3 is TGCGCCAGCAGCTTGGATCTTGGGCAGAACACCGGGGAGCTGTTTTTT.

Comments on this clonotype: Relative to the germline gene, one junction end is altered; a read error may explain this. The chain employs TRBV7-8 and TRBJ2-5, with 9 bases aligning to TRBD1. The CDR3 has 17 residues. The germline V gene encodes CDR1 SGHVS and CDR2 FQNEAQ. CDR3 nucleotides: TGTGCCAGCAGCCAGCAAACCGGGACAGGGTATAAAGAGGCCCAGTACTTC. This sequence encodes CASSQQTGTGYKEAQYF.

This clonotype was seen a handful of times. V gene TRBV29-1 combines with J gene TRBJ2-7; D unresolved. CDR1 is SQVTM, CDR2 ANQGSEA, per germline. This CDR3 is 14 amino acids long. Between the trimmed V and J ends, which lost 2 bases and 0 bases, there was a span of 11 bases. The CDR3: CSVEIEKSSYEQYF. The CDR3 DNA reads TGCAGCGTTGAAATTGAAAAAAGCTCCTACGAGCAGTACTTC.

This clonotype has at least ten counts. The chain combines TRBV5-1 with TRBJ1-1; D unresolved. The germline V gene has CDR1 SGHRS and CDR2 YFSETQ. V was clipped by 0 bases and J by 2 bases, with 5 bases between them. The CDR3 is 13 amino acids. In nucleotides, the CDR3 is TGCGCCAGCAGCTTGGCCCGAAACACTGAAGCTTTCTTT. Protein product: CASSLARNTEAFF.

The rearrangement joins TRBV28 to TRBJ2-7; 8 bases align to TRBD2. The germline V gene has CDR1 MDHEN and CDR2 SYDVKM. Losses at the gene ends were 1 base for V and 2 bases for J; bases not matched to a gene: 7. The CDR3 has 16 residues. The chain's CDR3 is CASSLFGGRKAYEQYF. For the CDR3, the DNA is TGTGCCAGCAGTTTATTTGGCGGGAGGAAGGCCTACGAGCAGTACTTC.

This clonotype was seen more than once but under ten times. V usage is TRBV24-1 and J usage is TRBJ2-7, with 7 bases aligning to TRBD1. The CDR3 runs to 13 residues. Germline CDR1 is KGHDR and CDR2 is SFDVKD. V lost 4 bases and J lost 3; bases outside the gene matches: 2. Here the CDR3 DNA reads TGTGCCACCAGTGAGGCAGGGGGCTACGAGCAGTACTTC. Protein sequence: CATSEAGGYEQYF.

This clonotype showed up just a few times. The chain recombines TRBV18 with TRBJ2-7; D tentatively fits TRBD1 or TRBD2 (5 bases each). This CDR3 is built from 15 residues. The germline CDR1 and CDR2 sequences are KGHSH and LQKENI. Here the CDR3 reads CASSPVGPLCGIYVV. The CDR3 DNA sequence: TGTGCCAGCTCACCAGTGGGACCGCTATGTGGGATTTACGTGGTC.

The J gene is TRBJ2-7, the V gene TRBV6-1, with 15 bases that match TRBD2. Germline assignment: CDR1 MNHNS and CDR2 SASEGT. This CDR3 has 17 amino acids. V was clipped by 6 bases and J by 0 bases; unmatched bases: 6. CDR3 region: CASSQGLAGGLSYEQYF. The CDR3 region has the DNA TGTGCCAGCAGCCAGGGACTAGCGGGGGGCCTCTCCTACGAGCAGTACTTC.

This clonotype was detected a few times. The chain is built from TRBV6-1 and TRBJ2-3; a weak D match, TRBD1 (6 bases). Trimming pared 5 bases from V and 0 bases from J, leaving 9 bases between. This CDR3 is 14 amino acids long. Germline V gene lookup returns CDR1 MNHNS and CDR2 SASEGT. The CDR3 is CASSPGDSTDTQYF. CDR3 DNA sequence: TGTGCCAGCAGTCCAGGGGACAGCACAGATACGCAGTATTTT.

The chain employs TRBV12-3 or TRBV12-4 and TRBJ1-5; D remains unclear. The CDR3 runs to 14 residues. V lost 6 bases to trimming and J lost 3 bases, with 12 bases between them. The CDR3 reads CASSPGRDNQPQHF. CDR3 DNA sequence: TGTGCCAGCAGCCCCGGACGGGACAATCAGCCCCAGCATTTT.

This clonotype was detected a few times. The rearrangement links TRBV20-1 to TRBJ2-5; D unresolved. The germline V gene has CDR1 DFQATT and CDR2 SNEGSKA (reference sequence). The germline V and J ends were trimmed by 3 bases and 2 bases, with 13 bases remaining between them. The CDR3 loop spans 14 amino acids. The CDR3 spells CSASGYTIQETQYF. DNA for the CDR3: TGCAGTGCTAGTGGATATACGATTCAAGAGACCCAGTACTTC.